This T cell receptor (beta chain) was documented in a study of cytomegalovirus exposure and HLA in healthy donors. Study information: Clustering assigned 70% to 90% of the approximately 400 genotyped donors to the Caucasian-associated ancestry cluster.

J was trimmed by 5 bases and V by 4 bases; bases with no gene match: 7. CDR3 size: 14 residues. Looked up from germline, CDR1 is KGHSH and CDR2 is LQKENI. Turning to this clone: What it binds is unknown.

Study-wide results and limits: Later analysis identified a missense DCLRE1C variant that was linked to TCR beta V- and J-gene trimming. From TCR beta sequences, most subjects' HLA-A and HLA-B alleles were reportedly predicted accurately. Within an earlier analysis, most TCR beta V segments proved productive either about 87% or about 30% of the time.

With 60 Vbeta and 13 Jbeta primers, the PCR was carried out. Sequenced by immunoSEQ multiplex PCR; TCRdb stores in-frame clones only, minus some. The clone table shows about 200,000 clones, with the ten largest holding 0.75% to 1%. This chain connects TRBV18 to TRBJ1-1; 7 bases match TRBD1. The source material was PBMCs. The source of this sequence is a woman aged 25 to 39 in good health and CMV-seropositive. The CDR3 region has the DNA TGTGCCAGCTCACAACAGGGGTTGGGGACTGAAGCTTTCTTT. It encodes CASSQQGLGTEAFF.